These T cell receptor beta chains were read from a single sample in a study of shared clonotypes between healthy human individuals. Clones were sequenced by immunoSEQ multiplex PCR, and TCRdb holds only the in-frame ones, with some missing. The table records 2,500,000 or so clones, 85% to 95% of them present only once. Material for sequencing was naive CD4+ T cells from PBMCs. The source of these receptors is a man in his late teens or twenties in good health. Some clones in this sample may be carry-over from other donors' samples. CDR3s include the opening cysteine and the closing phenylalanine or tryptophan. Fields, in order: D gene, clone size, V gene, J gene, CDR3 protein, CDR3 DNA. A D gene is named only where the DNA matches it firmly. Where a row states a size, it is once, few, many or the class of an expanded clone; other rows omit it.

d_gene: NA
abundance: NA
v_gene: TRBV7-3
j_gene: TRBJ2-3
CDR3aa: CASSQRIGSDTDTQYF
CDR3nt: TGTGCCAGCAGCCAACGGATCGGCTCTGACACAGATACGCAGTATTTT

d_gene: NA
abundance: NA
v_gene: TRBV30
j_gene: TRBJ2-5
CDR3aa: CAWRVGETQYF
CDR3nt: TGTGCCTGGAGGGTGGGGGAGACCCAGTACTTC

d_gene: NA
abundance: NA
v_gene: TRBV15
j_gene: TRBJ1-5
CDR3aa: CATSGEMPRGSSNQPQHF
CDR3nt: TGTGCCACCAGCGGAGAGATGCCCCGGGGATCTAGCAATCAGCCCCAGCATTTT

d_gene: TRBD2
abundance: NA
v_gene: TRBV30
j_gene: TRBJ2-2
CDR3aa: CAWSGLAGVTNTGELFF
CDR3nt: TGTGCCTGGAGTGGACTAGCGGGAGTGACGAACACCGGGGAGCTGTTTTTT

d_gene: NA
abundance: NA
v_gene: TRBV2
j_gene: TRBJ2-1
CDR3aa: CASSPIYNEQFF
CDR3nt: TGTGCCAGCAGCCCCATTTACAATGAGCAGTTCTTC

d_gene: NA
abundance: NA
v_gene: TRBV7-2
j_gene: TRBJ1-2
CDR3aa: CASSLMAGAGNYGYTF
CDR3nt: TGTGCCAGCAGCTTAATGGCGGGAGCGGGCAACTATGGCTACACCTTC

d_gene: NA
abundance: NA
v_gene: TRBV7-2
j_gene: TRBJ2-1
CDR3aa: CASSLVSQSYNEQFF
CDR3nt: TGTGCCAGCAGCTTAGTCTCCCAGTCCTACAATGAGCAGTTCTTC

d_gene: TRBD2
abundance: NA
v_gene: TRBV7-2
j_gene: TRBJ2-2
CDR3aa: CATVGTSGTGTGELFF
CDR3nt: TGTGCCACCGTCGGGACTAGCGGGACGGGCACCGGGGAGCTGTTTTTT

d_gene: NA
abundance: NA
v_gene: TRBV20-1
j_gene: TRBJ1-2
CDR3aa: CSARGSHGYTF
CDR3nt: TGCAGTGCTAGAGGATCGCATGGCTACACCTTC

d_gene: TRBD2
abundance: NA
v_gene: TRBV5-1
j_gene: TRBJ2-1
CDR3aa: CASSSSGTTDEQFF
CDR3nt: TGCGCCAGCAGCTCTAGCGGGACCACGGATGAGCAGTTCTTC

d_gene: NA
abundance: NA
v_gene: TRBV6-1
j_gene: TRBJ1-2
CDR3aa: CASSETTEIGYTF
CDR3nt: TGTGCCAGCAGTGAAACGACAGAGATTGGCTACACCTTC

d_gene: TRBD2
abundance: NA
v_gene: TRBV28
j_gene: TRBJ2-5
CDR3aa: CASSAGASGRPETQYF
CDR3nt: TGTGCCAGCTCAGCCGGGGCTAGCGGGAGACCGGAGACCCAGTACTTC

d_gene: NA
abundance: NA
v_gene: TRBV10-1
j_gene: TRBJ2-7
CDR3aa: CASSDSGTVAYEQYF
CDR3nt: TGCGCCAGCAGTGACTCCGGGACGGTGGCCTACGAGCAGTACTTC

d_gene: NA
abundance: NA
v_gene: TRBV5-1
j_gene: TRBJ1-2
CDR3aa: CASRDPGPDNYYGYTF
CDR3nt: TGCGCCAGCCGAGACCCCGGACCGGATAACTATTATGGCTACACCTTC

d_gene: NA
abundance: NA
v_gene: TRBV5-1
j_gene: TRBJ1-4
CDR3aa: CASSLDSPTIEKLFF
CDR3nt: TGCGCCAGCAGCTTGGACAGCCCCACAATCGAAAAACTGTTTTTT

d_gene: NA
abundance: NA
v_gene: TRBV18
j_gene: TRBJ2-1
CDR3aa: CASSPLPGQTANEQFF
CDR3nt: TGTGCCAGCTCACCACTCCCGGGTCAGACCGCTAATGAGCAGTTCTTC

d_gene: NA
abundance: NA
v_gene: TRBV27
j_gene: TRBJ2-1
CDR3aa: CASSFNSGKGGNEQFF
CDR3nt: TGTGCCAGCAGTTTTAACTCAGGGAAAGGTGGAAATGAGCAGTTCTTC

d_gene: TRBD2
abundance: NA
v_gene: TRBV19
j_gene: TRBJ2-5
CDR3aa: CASRRTSGSRETQYF
CDR3nt: TGTGCCAGTAGGCGGACTAGCGGGAGTCGGGAGACCCAGTACTTC

d_gene: NA
abundance: few
v_gene: TRBV2
j_gene: TRBJ1-5
CDR3aa: CASSVAPNQPQHF
CDR3nt: TGTGCCAGCAGTGTAGCTCCCAATCAGCCCCAGCATTTT

d_gene: NA
abundance: NA
v_gene: TRBV7-9
j_gene: TRBJ2-7
CDR3aa: CASSLVLYEQYF
CDR3nt: TGTGCCAGCAGCTTAGTCCTTTACGAGCAGTACTTC

d_gene: NA
abundance: once
v_gene: TRBV5-5
j_gene: TRBJ1-1
CDR3aa: CASSLSIHQPEAFF
CDR3nt: TGTGCCAGCAGCTTGAGTATTCATCAGCCTGAAGCTTTCTTT

d_gene: NA
abundance: NA
v_gene: TRBV5-1
j_gene: TRBJ1-1
CDR3aa: CASSLAGALNTEAFF
CDR3nt: TGCGCCAGCAGCTTGGCGGGAGCCCTGAACACTGAAGCTTTCTTT

d_gene: TRBD2
abundance: NA
v_gene: TRBV25-1
j_gene: TRBJ2-3
CDR3aa: CASSEALAGVADTQYF
CDR3nt: TGTGCCAGCAGTGAGGCGCTAGCGGGAGTAGCAGATACGCAGTATTTT

d_gene: NA
abundance: NA
v_gene: TRBV6-5
j_gene: TRBJ1-6
CDR3aa: CASSFPKSPLHF
CDR3nt: TGTGCCAGCAGTTTCCCTAAATCACCCCTCCACTTT

d_gene: NA
abundance: NA
v_gene: TRBV18
j_gene: TRBJ1-1
CDR3aa: CASSPTGSTEAFF
CDR3nt: TGTGCCAGCTCACCAACAGGGAGCACTGAAGCTTTCTTT

d_gene: NA
abundance: NA
v_gene: TRBV7-2
j_gene: TRBJ2-1
CDR3aa: CASSFLNEQFF
CDR3nt: TGTGCCAGCAGCTTCCTCAATGAGCAGTTCTTC

d_gene: NA
abundance: NA
v_gene: TRBV5-4
j_gene: TRBJ2-4
CDR3aa: CASSWTGGSAKNIQYF
CDR3nt: TGTGCCAGCAGCTGGACCGGGGGCTCGGCCAAAAACATTCAGTACTTC

d_gene: TRBD2
abundance: NA
v_gene: TRBV9
j_gene: TRBJ2-3
CDR3aa: CASSLSRLAGVNTQYF
CDR3nt: TGTGCCAGCAGCCTCTCCAGACTAGCGGGGGTGAATACGCAGTATTTT

d_gene: TRBD2
abundance: NA
v_gene: TRBV5-6
j_gene: TRBJ2-5
CDR3aa: CASSRREGQGTQYF
CDR3nt: TGTGCCAGCAGCAGGAGGGAGGGCCAGGGGACCCAGTACTTC

d_gene: TRBD2
abundance: NA
v_gene: TRBV10-3
j_gene: TRBJ2-2
CDR3aa: CAISGGGRAGTGELFF
CDR3nt: TGTGCCATCAGTGGCGGCGGGAGGGCCGGCACCGGGGAGCTGTTTTTT

d_gene: TRBD2
abundance: NA
v_gene: TRBV7-2
j_gene: TRBJ2-1
CDR3aa: CASSLLVSGRASYNEQFF
CDR3nt: TGTGCCAGCAGCTTATTGGTTAGCGGGAGGGCCTCCTACAATGAGCAGTTCTTC

d_gene: NA
abundance: NA
v_gene: TRBV18
j_gene: TRBJ2-7
CDR3aa: CASSPPGDRGYYEQYF
CDR3nt: TGTGCCAGCTCACCACCGGGCGACAGAGGATACTACGAGCAGTACTTC

d_gene: TRBD1
abundance: NA
v_gene: TRBV19
j_gene: TRBJ1-2
CDR3aa: CASSQTGTGFGGYTF
CDR3nt: TGTGCCAGTAGTCAAACCGGGACAGGGTTCGGAGGCTACACCTTC

d_gene: TRBD1
abundance: NA
v_gene: TRBV11-2
j_gene: TRBJ2-7
CDR3aa: CASSLKATGAYEQYF
CDR3nt: TGTGCCAGCAGCTTAAAGGCGACAGGGGCCTACGAGCAGTACTTC

d_gene: TRBD1
abundance: few
v_gene: TRBV19
j_gene: TRBJ1-2
CDR3aa: CASSGQGRGYTF
CDR3nt: TGTGCCAGTAGTGGACAGGGAAGAGGCTACACCTTC

d_gene: NA
abundance: NA
v_gene: TRBV5-1
j_gene: TRBJ1-1
CDR3aa: CASSLVEGGTEAFF
CDR3nt: TGCGCCAGCAGCTTGGTTGAGGGCGGCACTGAAGCTTTCTTT

d_gene: NA
abundance: NA
v_gene: TRBV6-5
j_gene: TRBJ1-6
CDR3aa: CASSQGDSPLHF
CDR3nt: TGTGCCAGCAGCCAAGGGGATTCACCCCTCCACTTT

d_gene: NA
abundance: NA
v_gene: TRBV27
j_gene: TRBJ2-5
CDR3aa: CASSSRRTQETQYF
CDR3nt: TGTGCCAGCAGTTCAAGACGGACCCAGGAGACCCAGTACTTC

d_gene: NA
abundance: NA
v_gene: TRBV7-3
j_gene: TRBJ2-4
CDR3aa: CASSAHPGLAKNIQYF
CDR3nt: TGTGCCAGCAGCGCCCACCCGGGACTAGCCAAAAACATTCAGTACTTC

d_gene: NA
abundance: NA
v_gene: TRBV5-1
j_gene: TRBJ2-1
CDR3aa: CASSPGFNEQFF
CDR3nt: TGCGCCAGCAGCCCGGGGTTCAATGAGCAGTTCTTC

d_gene: NA
abundance: NA
v_gene: TRBV7-3
j_gene: TRBJ2-3
CDR3aa: CASSPFRAASTDTQYF
CDR3nt: TGTGCCAGCAGCCCTTTCAGGGCCGCTTCCACAGATACGCAGTATTTT

d_gene: TRBD1
abundance: NA
v_gene: TRBV19
j_gene: TRBJ2-7
CDR3aa: CASTSGAGGVYEQYF
CDR3nt: TGTGCCAGTACCTCCGGGGCAGGGGGCGTCTACGAGCAGTACTTC

d_gene: NA
abundance: once
v_gene: TRBV6-4
j_gene: TRBJ2-1
CDR3aa: CASSDSVGLSYNEQFF
CDR3nt: TGTGCCAGCAGTGACTCGGTGGGCCTCTCCTACAATGAGCAGTTCTTC

d_gene: TRBD2
abundance: NA
v_gene: TRBV7-2
j_gene: TRBJ2-5
CDR3aa: CASRIAGVRTTQYF
CDR3nt: TGTGCCAGCAGAATAGCGGGAGTGAGGACGACCCAGTACTTC

d_gene: TRBD1
abundance: NA
v_gene: TRBV28
j_gene: TRBJ1-5
CDR3aa: CASSHLSGTGVNQPQHF
CDR3nt: TGTGCCAGCAGTCACCTCTCAGGGACAGGAGTCAATCAGCCCCAGCATTTT

d_gene: TRBD1
abundance: NA
v_gene: TRBV7-2
j_gene: TRBJ2-7
CDR3aa: CASSFVGQGDYEQYF
CDR3nt: TGTGCCAGCAGCTTTGTTGGACAGGGGGACTACGAGCAGTACTTC

d_gene: TRBD1
abundance: NA
v_gene: TRBV2
j_gene: TRBJ1-5
CDR3aa: CASSPTGATQPQHF
CDR3nt: TGTGCCAGCAGCCCGACAGGGGCCACTCAGCCCCAGCATTTT

d_gene: TRBD2
abundance: NA
v_gene: TRBV29-1
j_gene: TRBJ2-2
CDR3aa: CSVEAGTSGRTNTGELFF
CDR3nt: TGCAGCGTTGAAGCGGGGACTAGCGGGAGGACGAACACCGGGGAGCTGTTTTTT